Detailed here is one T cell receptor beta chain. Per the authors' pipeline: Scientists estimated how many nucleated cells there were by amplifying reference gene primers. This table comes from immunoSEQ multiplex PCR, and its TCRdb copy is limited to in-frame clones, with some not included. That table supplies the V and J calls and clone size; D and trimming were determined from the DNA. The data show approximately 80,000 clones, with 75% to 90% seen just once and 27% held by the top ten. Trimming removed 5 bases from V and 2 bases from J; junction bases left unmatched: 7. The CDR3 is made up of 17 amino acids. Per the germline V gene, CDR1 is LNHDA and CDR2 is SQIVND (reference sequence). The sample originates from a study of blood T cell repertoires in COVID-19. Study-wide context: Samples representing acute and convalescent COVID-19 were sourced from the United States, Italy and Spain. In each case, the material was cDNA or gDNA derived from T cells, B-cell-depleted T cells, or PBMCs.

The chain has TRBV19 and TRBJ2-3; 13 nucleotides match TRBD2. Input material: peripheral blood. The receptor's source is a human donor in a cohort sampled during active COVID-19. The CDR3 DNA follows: TGTGCCAGTAGTCTACGACTAGCGGGGGGTCTCACAGATACGCAGTATTTT. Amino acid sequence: CASSLRLAGGLTDTQYF.